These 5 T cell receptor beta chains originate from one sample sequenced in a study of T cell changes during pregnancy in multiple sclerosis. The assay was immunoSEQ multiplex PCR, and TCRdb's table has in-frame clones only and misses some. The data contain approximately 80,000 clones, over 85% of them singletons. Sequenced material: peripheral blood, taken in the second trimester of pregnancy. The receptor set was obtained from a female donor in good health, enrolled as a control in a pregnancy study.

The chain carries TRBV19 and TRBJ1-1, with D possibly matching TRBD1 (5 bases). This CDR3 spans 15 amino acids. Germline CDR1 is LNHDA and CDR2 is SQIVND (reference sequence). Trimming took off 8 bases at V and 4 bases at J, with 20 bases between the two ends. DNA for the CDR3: TGTGCCAGTCGGTACCAAGGTGGGGGGGGCACTGAAGCTTTCTTT. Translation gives CASRYQGGGGTEAFF.

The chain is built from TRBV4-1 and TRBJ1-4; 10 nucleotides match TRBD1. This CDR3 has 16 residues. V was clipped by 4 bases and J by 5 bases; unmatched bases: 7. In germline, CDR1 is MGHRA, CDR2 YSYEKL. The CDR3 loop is CASSPYRGQGNEKLFF. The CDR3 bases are TGCGCCAGCAGCCCTTATAGGGGACAGGGGAATGAAAAACTGTTTTTT.

CDR3 in DNA: TGCGCCAGCAGCCAATATGGGGACACCGAGCACACCTACGAGCAGTACTTC. Amino acids: CASSQYGDTEHTYEQYF. V gene TRBV4-1 combines with J gene TRBJ2-7; TRBD1 might be the D (6 bases). CDR1 MGHRA and CDR2 YSYEKL come from the germline V gene. The V end lost 2 bases, the J end lost 2 bases, and 19 bases lay between the germline ends. The CDR3 is 17 residues long.

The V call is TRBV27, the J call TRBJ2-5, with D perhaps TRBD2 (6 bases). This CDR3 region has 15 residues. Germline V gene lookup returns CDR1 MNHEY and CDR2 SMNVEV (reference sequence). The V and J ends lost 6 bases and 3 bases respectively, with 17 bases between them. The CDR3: CASSPGSLGKETQYF. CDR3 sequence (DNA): TGTGCCAGCAGCCCCGGGAGTTTGGGAAAAGAGACCCAGTACTTC.

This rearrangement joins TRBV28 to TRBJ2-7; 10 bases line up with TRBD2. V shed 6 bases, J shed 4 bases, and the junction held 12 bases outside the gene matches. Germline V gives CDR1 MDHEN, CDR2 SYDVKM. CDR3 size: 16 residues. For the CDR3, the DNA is TGTGCCAGCAGCGGGTTGGATCTAGCGGGAGCGTACGAGCAGTACTTC. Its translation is CASSGLDLAGAYEQYF.